What follows are 5 T cell receptor beta chains derived from one specimen sequenced in a study of cytomegalovirus exposure and HLA in healthy donors (dated by TCRdb to 2017 to 2019). Libraries were made using the immunoSEQ multiplex PCR assay. For the multiplex PCR, a mixture combining 60 forward primers for TCR Vbeta segments and 13 reverse primers for TCR Jbeta segments was used. This is the immuneACCESS table as TCRdb keeps it, with only in-frame sequences that have V and J called. A part of the clones is gone; compared with another copy, unresolved V genes explain less than half, and the rest is unexplained. The sample records about 190,000 clones, 81% of which are singletons. About 2.2% of the sample goes to the ten largest clones. Sequencing was done on a sample of PBMCs. The receptor set was obtained from a woman aged 25 to 45 in good health and CMV-seronegative.

This clone was counted a few times. The chain carries TRBV6-6 and TRBJ1-4; TRBD1 aligns across 9 bases. The germline V gene has CDR1 MNHNY and CDR2 SVGAGI (reference sequence). CDR3 length: 14 residues. Germline trimming cut 4 bases from V and 7 bases from J; bases unmatched to any gene: 4. CDR3 sequence (DNA): TGTGCCAGCAGTTTACAGGGGGCGGGTGAAAAACTGTTTTTT. Translation gives CASSLQGAGEKLFF.

This clone was observed a single time. The chain links TRBV4-1 to TRBJ2-1; D is perhaps TRBD2 (6 bases). In germline, CDR1 is MGHRA, CDR2 YSYEKL. This CDR3 comprises 16 residues. Between the trimmed V and J ends, which lost 7 bases and 0 bases, there was a span of 16 bases. CDR3 region: CASNGGVSGSYNEQFF. The CDR3 DNA reads TGCGCCAGCAACGGAGGGGTCTCTGGCTCCTACAATGAGCAGTTCTTC.

The chain recombines TRBV7-9 with TRBJ2-2, with a weak D call TRBD1 (6 bases). Trimming left V 5 bases short and J 1 base short, with 11 bases between. Per the germline V gene, CDR1 is SEHNR and CDR2 is FQNEAQ (reference sequence). The CDR3 is 15 residues long. In DNA form, the CDR3 reads TGTGCCAGCAGCCAACCGGGACAGAACACCGGGGAGCTGTTTTTT. Its protein product is CASSQPGQNTGELFF.

This clone was counted once. J is TRBJ1-4 and V is TRBV4-3, with a tentative D call TRBD1 (5 bases). Trimming removed 0 bases at V and 0 bases at J, with 8 bases between. CDR1 and CDR2 from the germline V gene are LGHNA and YSLEER. The CDR3 consists of 16 residues. The CDR3 here is CASSQDAGATNEKLFF. The CDR3 coding sequence is TGCGCCAGCAGCCAAGATGCGGGGGCAACTAATGAAAAACTGTTTTTT.

This chain uses TRBV7-2 with TRBJ2-3, with 8 bases fitting TRBD2. The V and J ends lost 5 bases and 2 bases, in that order; junction bases with no gene match: 3. This CDR3 comprises 14 residues. Germline V lookup: CDR1 SGHTA, CDR2 FQGNSA. The DNA of the CDR3 is TGTGCCAGCAGCAACGGACTAGCCACAGATACGCAGTATTTT. The encoded protein is CASSNGLATDTQYF.